The 3 T cell receptor beta chains presented below share a single source sample, sequenced in a study of CD8 T cells in ankylosing spondylitis. Each CDR3 protein is one row after TCRdb ran MiXCR on the 5' RACE reads. The sample records a few hundred thousand distinct CDR3 sequences, 15% to 20% being singletons. The sequencing input was blood, either unsorted or a sorted T cell fraction (not recorded which). Source of these receptors: a male donor with ankylosing spondylitis or in good health (not recorded which).

The chain carries TRBV6-4 and TRBJ2-3, with TRBD1 identical over 8 bases. CDR1 and CDR2 from the germline V gene are MRHNA and SNTAGT. The trim removed 3 bases at V and 2 bases at J, leaving 4 bases unmatched. The CDR3 runs to 15 residues. CDR3 in DNA: TGTGCCAGCAGTGAAGGGACAGGAAACACAGATACGCAGTATTTT. This sequence encodes CASSEGTGNTDTQYF.

In this sample, this clonotype turned up a few times. The V and J genes are TRBV6-6 and TRBJ2-1; unclear D gene. V was cut by 4 bases and J by 7 bases, with 8 bases left in between. From germline, CDR1 is MNHNY and CDR2 SVGAGI (reference sequence). The CDR3 consists of 12 residues. The CDR3 loop reads CASSSTRNEQFF. CDR3 DNA: TGTGCCAGCAGTTCCACGCGGAATGAGCAGTTCTTC.

The V and J genes are TRBV7-2 and TRBJ2-3, with TRBD1 matching 9 bases. Germline V gives CDR1 SGHTA, CDR2 FQGNSA. The V segment lost 5 bases and the J segment 3 bases; nucleotides outside the gene matches: 3. The CDR3 length is 14 residues. Here the CDR3 reads CASSPQGATDTQYF. The DNA for the CDR3 is TGTGCCAGCAGCCCACAGGGGGCAACAGATACGCAGTATTTT.